The entry below describes one T cell receptor beta chain. The target antigen is unknown. The record originates from a study of T cells after yellow fever vaccination. Study-wide points: Post-booster repertoires contained most primary-vaccination clones again (roughly 97% CD4, 88% CD8).

Researchers made TCR cDNA using 5'RACE template switching, and this step added a universal primer site and UMIs. MiXCR was run by TCRdb on the 5' RACE reads, yielding one entry per CDR3 protein. The sample lists some 390,000 distinct CDR3 sequences; about 19% were seen once. Trimming removed 6 bases at V and 5 bases at J, with 17 bases between. The germline V gene encodes CDR1 MNHEY and CDR2 SVGAGI. The CDR3 has 16 amino acids. The V gene is TRBV6-5, the J gene TRBJ2-6; D remains unclear. The input for sequencing was PBMCs, taken before the yellow fever booster vaccination. The clonotype comes from a man younger than 30 who received the YFV17D yellow fever vaccine. The CDR3 sequence: CASSPFGAFWANVLTF. The CDR3 DNA follows: TGTGCCAGCAGCCCTTTCGGCGCTTTCTGGGCCAACGTCCTGACTTTC.